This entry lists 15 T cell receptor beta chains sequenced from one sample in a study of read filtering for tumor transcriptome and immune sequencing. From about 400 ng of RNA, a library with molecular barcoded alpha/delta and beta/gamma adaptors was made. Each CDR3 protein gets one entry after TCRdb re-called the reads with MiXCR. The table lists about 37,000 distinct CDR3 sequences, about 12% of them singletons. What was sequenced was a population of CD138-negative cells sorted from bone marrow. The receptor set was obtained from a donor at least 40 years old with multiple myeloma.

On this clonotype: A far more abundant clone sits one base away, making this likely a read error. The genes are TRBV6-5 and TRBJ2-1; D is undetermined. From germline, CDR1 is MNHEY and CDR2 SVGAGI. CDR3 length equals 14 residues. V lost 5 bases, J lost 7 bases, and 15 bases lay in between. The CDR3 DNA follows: TGTGCCAGCAGTAGTACGCTCGATGGGAATGAGCAGTTCTTC. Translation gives CASSSTLDGNEQFF.

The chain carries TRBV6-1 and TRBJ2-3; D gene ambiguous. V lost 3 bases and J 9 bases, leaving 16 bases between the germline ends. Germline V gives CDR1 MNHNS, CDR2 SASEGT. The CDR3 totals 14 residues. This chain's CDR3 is CASSERTSLETQYF. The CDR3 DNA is TGTGCCAGCAGTGAGAGGACCTCATTAGAAACGCAGTATTTT.

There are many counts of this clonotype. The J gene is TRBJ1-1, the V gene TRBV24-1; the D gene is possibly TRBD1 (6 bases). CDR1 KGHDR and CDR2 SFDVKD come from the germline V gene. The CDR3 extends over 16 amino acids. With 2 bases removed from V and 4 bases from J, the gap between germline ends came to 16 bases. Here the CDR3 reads CATSDSRGGLATEAFF. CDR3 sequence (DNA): TGTGCCACCAGTGATTCCAGAGGGGGGTTGGCCACTGAAGCTTTCTTT.

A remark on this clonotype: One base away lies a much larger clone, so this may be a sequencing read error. The CDR3 spells CSVSPPGGTQYF. DNA for the CDR3: TGCAGCGTTTCCCCCCCGGGGGGTACGCAGTACTTC. The gene calls are TRBV29-1 and TRBJ2-7; TRBD2 agrees at 7 bases. This CDR3 comprises 12 residues. Germline V gene data show CDR1 as SQVTM and CDR2 as ANQGSEA. The V and J ends lost 5 bases and 9 bases, in that order; junction bases with no gene match: 10.

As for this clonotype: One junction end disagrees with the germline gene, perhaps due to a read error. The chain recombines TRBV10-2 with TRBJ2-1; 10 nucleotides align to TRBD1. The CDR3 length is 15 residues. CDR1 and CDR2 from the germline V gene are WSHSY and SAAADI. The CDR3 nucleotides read TGCGCCAGCAGTGGAAGGGACAGGGGTTACGGCGAGCGGTTCTTT. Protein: CASSGRDRGYGERFF.

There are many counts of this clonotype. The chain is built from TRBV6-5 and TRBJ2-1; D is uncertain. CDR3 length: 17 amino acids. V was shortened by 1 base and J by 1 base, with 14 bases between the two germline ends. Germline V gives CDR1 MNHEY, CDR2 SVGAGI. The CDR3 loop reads CASSYFPGWRSYNEQFF. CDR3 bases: TGTGCCAGCAGTTACTTCCCCGGGTGGCGGTCCTACAATGAGCAGTTCTTC.

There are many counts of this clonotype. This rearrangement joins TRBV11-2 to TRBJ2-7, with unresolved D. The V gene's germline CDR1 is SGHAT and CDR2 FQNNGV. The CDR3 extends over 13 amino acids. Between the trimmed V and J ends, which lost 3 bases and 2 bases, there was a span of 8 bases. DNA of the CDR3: TGTGCCAGCAGCTTGGGCCGGGCCTACGAGCAGTACTTC. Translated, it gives CASSLGRAYEQYF.

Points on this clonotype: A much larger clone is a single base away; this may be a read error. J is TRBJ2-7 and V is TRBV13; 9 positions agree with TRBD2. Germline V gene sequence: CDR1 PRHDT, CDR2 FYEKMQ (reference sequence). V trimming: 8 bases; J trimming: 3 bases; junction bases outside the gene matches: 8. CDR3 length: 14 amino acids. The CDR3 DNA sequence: TGTGCCAGCTGCCGCTGGACTAGCGACTACGAGCAGTACTTC. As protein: CASCRWTSDYEQYF.

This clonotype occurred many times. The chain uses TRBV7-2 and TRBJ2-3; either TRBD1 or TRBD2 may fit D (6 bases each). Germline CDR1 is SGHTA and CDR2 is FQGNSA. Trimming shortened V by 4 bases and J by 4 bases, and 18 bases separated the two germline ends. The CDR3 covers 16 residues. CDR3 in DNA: TGTGCCAGCAGCTACCCTTCGGGGGCCGGGGCAGATACGCAGTATTTT. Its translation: CASSYPSGAGADTQYF.

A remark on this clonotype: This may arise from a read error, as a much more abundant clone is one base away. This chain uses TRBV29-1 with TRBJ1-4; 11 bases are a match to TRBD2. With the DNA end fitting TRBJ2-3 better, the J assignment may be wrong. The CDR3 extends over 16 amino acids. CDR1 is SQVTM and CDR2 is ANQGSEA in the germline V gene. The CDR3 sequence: CSVEDGLAGGLDAQYF. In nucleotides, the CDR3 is TGCAGCGTTGAAGATGGCCTAGCGGGGGGCCTGGATGCGCAGTATTTT.

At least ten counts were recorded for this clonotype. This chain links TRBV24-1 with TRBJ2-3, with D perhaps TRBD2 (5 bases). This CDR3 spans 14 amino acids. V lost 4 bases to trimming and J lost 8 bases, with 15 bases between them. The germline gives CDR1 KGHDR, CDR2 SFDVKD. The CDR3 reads CATSEFTASGTQYF. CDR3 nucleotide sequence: TGTGCCACCAGTGAGTTTACGGCGAGCGGTACGCAGTATTTT.

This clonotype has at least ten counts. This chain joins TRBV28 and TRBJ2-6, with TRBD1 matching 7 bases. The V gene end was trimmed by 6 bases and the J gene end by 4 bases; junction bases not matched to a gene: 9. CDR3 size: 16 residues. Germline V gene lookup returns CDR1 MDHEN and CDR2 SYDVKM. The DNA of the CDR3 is TGTGCCAGCAGCACCGGACAGGTGGGGGGGGCCAACGTCCTGACTTTC. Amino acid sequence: CASSTGQVGGANVLTF.

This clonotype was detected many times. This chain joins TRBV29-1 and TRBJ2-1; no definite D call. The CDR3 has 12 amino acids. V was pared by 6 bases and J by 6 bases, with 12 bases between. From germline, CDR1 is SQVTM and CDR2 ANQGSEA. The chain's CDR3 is CSVSPSPNEQFF. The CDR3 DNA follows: TGCAGCGTATCCCCCAGTCCCAATGAGCAGTTCTTC.

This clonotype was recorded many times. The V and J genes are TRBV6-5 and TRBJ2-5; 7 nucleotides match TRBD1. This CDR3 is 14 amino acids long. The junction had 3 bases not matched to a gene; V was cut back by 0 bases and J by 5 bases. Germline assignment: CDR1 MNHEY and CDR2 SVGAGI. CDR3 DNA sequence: TGTGCCAGCAGTTACTCCGGGACAGAGGAGACCCAGTACTTC. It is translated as CASSYSGTEETQYF.

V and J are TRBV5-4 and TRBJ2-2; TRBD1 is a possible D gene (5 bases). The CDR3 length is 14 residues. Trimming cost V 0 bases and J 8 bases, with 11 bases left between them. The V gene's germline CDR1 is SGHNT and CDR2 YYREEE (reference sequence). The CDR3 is CASSLGQGPGELFF. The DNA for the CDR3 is TGTGCCAGCAGCTTGGGGCAGGGCCCAGGGGAGCTGTTTTTT.